Listed below are T cell receptor beta chains from one sample, sequenced in a study of shared clonotypes between healthy human individuals. The repertoire was sequenced with immunoSEQ multiplex PCR; TCRdb's copy has only in-frame clones and lacks some. This sample has roughly 500,000 clones, with around 73% found just once. The sequenced sample was PBMCs. These receptor sequences come from a woman between 40 and 50 years old in good health. Some clones in this sample may be carry-over from other donors' samples. The CDR3 runs from the conserved cysteine through the conserved F or W. The D gene is left open where the match is weak. Expanded clones get a size class; other rows say once, few or many, or leave the size out.

v_gene	d_gene	j_gene	abundance	CDR3nt	CDR3aa
TRBV5-4	-	TRBJ1-5	-	TGTGCCAGCAGCTTGGGGGGGGCTAATCAGCCCCAGCATTTT	CASSLGGANQPQHF
TRBV7-2	-	TRBJ2-1	-	TGTGCCAGCAGCTTAGGGGACACCCCCTACAATGAGCAGTTCTTC	CASSLGDTPYNEQFF
TRBV28	TRBD2	TRBJ2-5	many	TGTGCCAGCAGATACGCGGGAGACCAAGAGACCCAGTACTTC	CASRYAGDQETQYF
TRBV10-3	-	TRBJ1-5	-	TGTGCCATCAGTGAGTTCCATGGGCAGGGGAATCAGCCCCAGCATTTT	CAISEFHGQGNQPQHF
TRBV7-9	TRBD2	TRBJ2-5	-	TGTGCCAGCAGCTCCATAGCGGGAGGTGGGCAAGAGACCCAGTACTTC	CASSSIAGGGQETQYF
TRBV11-1	TRBD2	TRBJ2-3	-	TGTGCCAGCAGCTTAGGACTAGCGGGGCAGTCTGATACGCAGTATTTT	CASSLGLAGQSDTQYF
TRBV27	TRBD2	TRBJ2-5	-	TGTGCCAGCAGAGGGACTAGCGGCCAAGAGACCCAGTACTTC	CASRGTSGQETQYF
TRBV7-3	-	TRBJ2-1	-	TGTGCCAGCAGCTTAACGAAGTCGGCAGGACACAATGAGCAGTTCTTC	CASSLTKSAGHNEQFF
TRBV7-2	TRBD1	TRBJ2-1	-	TGTGCCAGCAGCTCCGACAGGGTATTTTACAATGAGCAGTTCTTC	CASSSDRVFYNEQFF
TRBV5-4	-	TRBJ2-2	once	TGTGCCAGCGGCCCGGGATGGGGCGCCAACACCGGGGAGCTGTTTTTT	CASGPGWGANTGELFF
TRBV5-1	-	TRBJ2-3	-	TGCGCCAGCAGCTTGGTAGGACAGCCGGGAACGGATACGCAGTATTTT	CASSLVGQPGTDTQYF
TRBV5-6	TRBD2	TRBJ2-7	-	TGTGCCAGCAGCTGGGCGGCTAGCGGGACCTACGAGCAGTACTTC	CASSWAASGTYEQYF
TRBV10-1	-	TRBJ2-3	-	TGCGCCAGCAGTGATGATGGGTTGGATACGCAGTATTTT	CASSDDGLDTQYF
TRBV11-3	-	TRBJ2-1	-	TGTGCCAGCAGCTCAACCCCGGGGCGAACCAATGAGCAGTTCTTC	CASSSTPGRTNEQFF
TRBV29-1	-	TRBJ2-7	-	TGCAGCGTTGCTTGGGACGAGCAGTACTTC	CSVAWDEQYF
TRBV25-1	TRBD2	TRBJ2-7	-	TGTGCCAGCAGTGAGTCTAGCGGAGGGGTTGCATCCGAGCAGTACTTC	CASSESSGGVASEQYF
TRBV19	-	TRBJ2-7	-	TGTGCCAGTTCCGGGACGGTATCCTACGAGCAGTACTTC	CASSGTVSYEQYF
TRBV9	-	TRBJ2-3	-	TGTGCCAGCAGCGTACAGGCGGGCACAGATACGCAGTATTTT	CASSVQAGTDTQYF
TRBV4-3	-	TRBJ2-2	-	TGCGCCAGCAGCCCCCAAGGGGGAGGCGGGGAGCTGTTTTTT	CASSPQGGGGELFF
TRBV5-1	-	TRBJ1-1	-	TGCGCCAGCAGCTTGGAAGGAGGGACCGCTTTCTTT	CASSLEGGTAFF